The 19 T cell receptor beta chains below were found in one sample sequenced in a study of blood T cell repertoires in COVID-19. Generated by immunoSEQ multiplex PCR, the TCRdb table keeps only in-frame clones and is missing some. The sample lists about 74,000 clones, approximately 85% occurring once. The sequencing sample was made of peripheral blood. The receptors come from a man between 65 and 79 years old with acute or convalescent COVID-19.

This clone was seen a handful of times. The chain has TRBV7-2 and TRBJ2-1, with 7 bases that match TRBD1. Unmatched junction bases numbered 12, after V lost 4 bases and J lost 3 bases. This CDR3 is 17 amino acids long. The germline gives CDR1 SGHTA, CDR2 FQGNSA. CDR3 sequence (DNA): TGTGCCAGCAGCTCGAGGGGGCCAGGGGTGGGCTACAATGAGCAGTTCTTC. Translating gives CASSSRGPGVGYNEQFF.

The V and J genes are TRBV2 and TRBJ2-7; D not certain. Looked up from germline, CDR1 is SNHLY and CDR2 is FYNNEI. The CDR3 spans 14 residues. V was trimmed by 7 bases and J by 0 bases, leaving 13 bases between them. For the CDR3, the DNA is TGTGCCAGCATGTGGCGGAAAAGCTCCTACGAGCAGTACTTC. Translated, it gives CASMWRKSSYEQYF. The complete variable domain, with remaining parts taken from reference TRBV2 and TRBJ2-7, reads EPEVTQTPSHQVTQMGQEVILRCVPISNHLYFYWYRQILGQKVEFLVSFYNNEISEKSEIFDDQFSVERPDGSNFTLKIRSTKLEDSAMYFCASMWRKSSYEQYFGPGTRLTVT.

The J gene is TRBJ1-1, the V gene TRBV20-1; D remains ambiguous. CDR3 length: 14 residues. V lost 3 bases, J lost 2 bases, and 13 bases lay in between. Germline V CDR1 and CDR2: DFQATT, SNEGSKA (reference sequence). The CDR3 protein is CSASVWPGNTEAFF. CDR3 bases: TGCAGTGCTAGTGTCTGGCCGGGTAACACTGAAGCTTTCTTT.

The chain uses TRBV10-2 and TRBJ1-3; no clear D gene. The CDR3 runs to 14 residues. Germline V gene data show CDR1 as WSHSY and CDR2 as SAAADI. Trimming left V 2 bases short and J 4 bases short, with 9 bases between. The DNA of the CDR3 is TGCGCCAGCAGTGAGCAGGCCATCGGAAACACCATATATTTT. The encoded protein is CASSEQAIGNTIYF.

The CDR3 region is CASSYSTGGEETQYF. CDR3 coding DNA: TGCGCCAGCAGTTATTCGACAGGGGGTGAGGAGACCCAGTACTTC. The chain is built from TRBV5-1 and TRBJ2-5, with 9 bases identical to TRBD1. Unmatched junction bases numbered 10, after V lost 5 bases and J lost 5 bases. Looked up from germline, CDR1 is SGHRS and CDR2 is YFSETQ. The CDR3 runs 15 residues.

This chain connects TRBV28 to TRBJ1-5, with D tentatively TRBD1 (5 bases). The CDR3 has 16 amino acids. Germline CDR1 is MDHEN and CDR2 is SYDVKM. Trimming took off 5 bases at V and 4 bases at J, with 18 bases between the two ends. The CDR3 spells CASSPSGEGLNQPQHF. DNA of the CDR3: TGTGCCAGCAGTCCCTCGGGGGAGGGACTTAATCAGCCCCAGCATTTT.

The chain carries TRBV4-1 and TRBJ2-3; tentative D call: TRBD1 (6 bases). There are 16 residues in the CDR3. CDR1 and CDR2 (germline): MGHRA, YSYEKL. The V end lost 2 bases, the J end lost 4 bases, and 16 bases lay between the germline ends. The CDR3: CASSQTLGAGPDTQYF. CDR3 DNA sequence: TGCGCCAGCAGCCAAACCCTGGGGGCAGGGCCAGATACGCAGTATTTT.

The genes are TRBV6-5 and TRBJ1-1; D is unresolved. V shed 3 bases and J shed 0 bases, with 8 bases lying between them. The CDR3 sequence is 14 residues long. The germline gives CDR1 MNHEY, CDR2 SVGAGI. For the CDR3, the DNA is TGTGCCAGCAGTTATGGGCAGTTGAACACTGAAGCTTTCTTT. Its translation is CASSYGQLNTEAFF.

The chain recombines TRBV3-1 (or the pseudogene TRBV3-2) with TRBJ2-3; 14 positions agree with TRBD2. The CDR3 runs 19 residues. CDR1 and CDR2 (germline): LGHDT, YNNKEL (reference sequence). With 5 bases clipped from V and 8 bases from J, the junction kept 18 bases outside the gene matches. Here the CDR3 reads CASSRTSGGPFSPTGTQYF. For the CDR3, the DNA is TGTGCCAGCAGCAGGACTAGCGGGGGGCCCTTCTCCCCAACGGGTACGCAGTATTTT.

Regarding this clone: The sample has other DNA sequences that encode this CDR3 too. This chain joins TRBV7-9 and TRBJ1-5; D is possibly TRBD1 (5 bases). The CDR3 covers 14 residues. The germline CDR1 and CDR2 sequences are SEHNR and FQNEAQ (reference sequence). Trimming removed 5 bases at V and 1 base at J, with 9 bases between. In DNA form, the CDR3 reads TGTGCCAGCAGCCCGGGGGGAAGCAATCAGCCCCAGCATTTT. It is translated as CASSPGGSNQPQHF.

The CDR3 here is CASSPRLAGEEDTQYF. Written as DNA, the CDR3 is TGTGCCAGCAGCCCGAGACTAGCGGGAGAGGAAGATACGCAGTATTTT. V is TRBV9 and J is TRBJ2-3; 12 nucleotides match TRBD2. Germline CDR1 SGDLS, CDR2 YYNGEE. V lost 4 bases, J lost 5 bases, and 8 bases stayed unmatched. The CDR3 runs 16 residues.

This rearrangement joins TRBV7-2 to TRBJ2-3, with TRBD1 identical over 7 bases. The CDR3 length is 15 residues. After removal of 5 bases from V and 4 bases from J, the junction contained 9 bases not matched to a gene. Germline assignment: CDR1 SGHTA and CDR2 FQGNSA. CDR3 residues: CASSHDRVRSDTQYF. The CDR3 DNA follows: TGTGCCAGCAGCCATGACAGGGTGAGATCAGATACGCAGTATTTT. The whole variable domain, filled in from reference TRBV7-2 and TRBJ2-3, reads GAGVSQSPSNKVTEKGKDVELRCDPISGHTALYWYRQSLGQGLEFLIYFQGNSAPDKSGLPSDRFSAERTGGSVSTLTIQRTQQEDSAVYLCASSHDRVRSDTQYFGPGTRLTVL.

This clone has a handful of counts. CDR3 sequence: CASSLSGIGGILGSPLHF. The CDR3 bases are TGCGCCAGCAGCTTATCCGGGATTGGGGGCATTTTGGGGTCACCCCTCCACTTT. The rearrangement uses TRBV5-1 and TRBJ1-6; perhaps TRBD1 as D (6 bases). The V gene's germline CDR1 is SGHRS and CDR2 YFSETQ. The CDR3 is made up of 18 amino acids. V was cut by 2 bases and J by 10 bases, with 25 bases left in between.

The gene calls are TRBV4-1 and TRBJ2-7, with TRBD2 matching 9 bases. CDR1 MGHRA and CDR2 YSYEKL come from the germline V gene. The CDR3 is 18 amino acids. V was pared by 0 bases and J by 3 bases, with 12 bases of the junction left unmatched. CDR3 DNA: TGCGCCAGCAGCCAAGAGGTGATCGCGGGAGGGGGGTTCTACGAGCAGTACTTC. It is translated as CASSQEVIAGGGFYEQYF.

The chain combines TRBV6-5 with TRBJ2-5, with a weak D call TRBD2 (6 bases). The CDR3 has 15 amino acids. Germline assignment: CDR1 MNHEY and CDR2 SVGAGI. Trimming removed 6 bases from V and 2 bases from J, with 16 bases in between. DNA for the CDR3: TGTGCCAGCAGAATAAGGACTACCCAACAAGAGACCCAGTACTTC. Residues: CASRIRTTQQETQYF.

V is TRBV2 and J is TRBJ2-1, with D possibly matching TRBD2 (5 bases). Germline lookup yields CDR1 SNHLY and CDR2 FYNNEI. The CDR3 runs 13 residues. V gave up 6 bases and J gave up 6 bases, with 12 bases separating them. The CDR3 is CASRVFLANEQFF. DNA of the CDR3: TGTGCCAGCAGGGTCTTCCTAGCCAATGAGCAGTTCTTC.

V and J are TRBV5-1 and TRBJ1-5; D not certain. The CDR3 covers 14 residues. V was clipped by 0 bases and J by 3 bases, with 7 bases between them. Germline CDR1 and CDR2: SGHRS and YFSETQ. The CDR3 loop reads CASSLGRSNQPQHF. The CDR3 DNA sequence: TGCGCCAGCAGCTTGGGCAGGTCCAATCAGCCCCAGCATTTT.

This clone was seen only a few times. The chain carries TRBV5-4 and TRBJ1-3; 12 bases match TRBD1. CDR3 size: 17 residues. After removal of 4 bases from V and 3 bases from J, the junction contained 8 bases not matched to a gene. From germline, CDR1 is SGHNT and CDR2 YYREEE (reference sequence). In DNA, the CDR3 is TGTGCCAGCAGCCCCCCGGGACAGGGGGCTGTTGGAAACACCATATATTTT. Protein product: CASSPPGQGAVGNTIYF.

The chain carries TRBV5-1 and TRBJ2-5, with a possible D match to TRBD2 (5 bases). Trimming shortened V by 1 base and J by 0 bases, and 13 bases separated the two germline ends. Germline CDR1 and CDR2: SGHRS and YFSETQ. The CDR3 extends over 16 amino acids. CDR3 nucleotide sequence: TGCGCCAGCAGCTTGAGCGGAGGACCGTACCAAGAGACCCAGTACTTC. Translating gives CASSLSGGPYQETQYF.